This TCR beta chain was sequenced during a study of post-analysis software for immune sequencing data. In the study overall: Relapsing-remitting, secondary progressive and progressive-relapsing multiple sclerosis courses were included. Findings and limits, study-wide: Relative to controls, patients had a few TRBV segments at higher frequency, with TRBV5-6, TRBV5-1 and TRBV20-1 among these.

The CDR3 extends over 13 amino acids. Germline CDR1 and CDR2: SNHLY and FYNNEI. V was pared by 4 bases and J by 4 bases, with 8 bases between. This clonotype was observed a few times. The antigen is not known. Unique molecular identifiers were carried by the TCR beta cDNA libraries. T cells numbering about 0.85 to 11 million yielded cDNA molecules that totaled roughly 500,000. MiXCR, applied by TCRdb to the PCR reads, yields one record per CDR3 protein. The sample lists roughly 570,000 distinct CDR3 sequences; about a third were seen once. The V call is TRBV2, the J call TRBJ2-1; D not certain. This receptor was obtained from a girl aged 2 to 17 with multiple sclerosis. Sequencing was carried out using blood. In DNA, the CDR3 is TGTGCCAGCAGTGGGACCGATTACAATGAGCAGTTCTTC. It specifies CASSGTDYNEQFF.